This T cell receptor (beta chain) was sequenced in a study of regulatory T cells in long-lasting Graves disease. Study-wide points: Lower TCR diversity was seen in persistent Graves' patients than in newly diagnosed ones. Persistent disease showed a preference for TRBV28, TRBJ1-2 and TRBJ2-5.

This CDR3 has 15 amino acids. V gave up 1 base and J gave up 0 bases; unmatched junction bases: 2. CDR1 and CDR2 (germline): SGHAT, FQNNGV. Sample time point: newly diagnosed GD, antithyroid drugs for less than 3 months. The TCR library was prepared using RNA isolated from PBMCs. Patients met American Thyroid Association criteria for Graves' disease. In this sample, this clonotype turned up many times. Its antigen is unknown. Arm-PCR of CDR3 regions and iRepertoire HTBI primers were used to build TCR beta libraries. TCRdb analysed the multiplex PCR reads with MiXCR anew, one entry per CDR3 protein. Here the sample spans fewer than 450,000 distinct CDR3 sequences, about 15% being singletons. The data also belong to a second study, concerning T cells in Graves' hyperthyroidism and ophthalmopathy. From that paper: Prediction of ophthalmopathy progression came a median around 6.5 months pre-onset.

Sequencing was performed on peripheral blood mononuclear cells (PBMCs), taken at new diagnosis, from a patient treated with antithyroid drugs. The sequence derives from a woman in her 40s with Graves disease. The chain combines TRBV11-2 with TRBJ2-5, with 7 bases that match TRBD1. The CDR3 is CASSLGGQNQETQYF. In nucleotides, the CDR3 is TGTGCCAGCAGCTTAGGGGGACAGAACCAAGAGACCCAGTACTTC.